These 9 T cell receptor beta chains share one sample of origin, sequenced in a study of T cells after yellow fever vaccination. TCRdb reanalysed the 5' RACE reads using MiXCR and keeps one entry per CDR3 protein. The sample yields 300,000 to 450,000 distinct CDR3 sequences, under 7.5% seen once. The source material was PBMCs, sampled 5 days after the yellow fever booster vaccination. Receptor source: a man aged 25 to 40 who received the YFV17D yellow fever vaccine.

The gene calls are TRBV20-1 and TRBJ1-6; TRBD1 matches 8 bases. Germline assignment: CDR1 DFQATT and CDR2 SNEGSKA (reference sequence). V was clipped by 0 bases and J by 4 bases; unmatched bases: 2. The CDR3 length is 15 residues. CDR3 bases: TGCAGTGCTAGAGAAACAGGGGGTTATAATTCACCCCTCCACTTT. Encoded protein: CSARETGGYNSPLHF.

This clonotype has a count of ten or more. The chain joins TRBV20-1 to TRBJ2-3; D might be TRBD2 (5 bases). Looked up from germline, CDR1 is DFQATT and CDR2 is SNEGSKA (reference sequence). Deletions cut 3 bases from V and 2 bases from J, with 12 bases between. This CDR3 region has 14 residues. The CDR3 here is CSASIGGSTDTQYF. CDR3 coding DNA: TGCAGTGCTAGTATAGGAGGTTCCACAGATACGCAGTATTTT.

CDR3 protein: CATSQFGVAVNNEQFF. The CDR3 nucleotides read TGTGCCACCAGCCAATTCGGGGTAGCGGTTAACAATGAGCAGTTCTTC. This chain connects TRBV15 to TRBJ2-1, with D maybe TRBD2 (6 bases). Germline loops: CDR1 LNHNV, CDR2 YYDKDF (reference sequence). CDR3 length equals 16 residues. The V gene lost 5 bases and the J gene lost 5 bases, with 19 bases spanning the gap.

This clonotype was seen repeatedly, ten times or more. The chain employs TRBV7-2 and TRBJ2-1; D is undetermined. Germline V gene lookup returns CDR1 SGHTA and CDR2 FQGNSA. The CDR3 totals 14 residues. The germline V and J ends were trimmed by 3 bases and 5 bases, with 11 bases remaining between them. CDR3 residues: CASSLRPENNEQFF. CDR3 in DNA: TGTGCCAGCAGCTTGCGGCCGGAGAACAATGAGCAGTTCTTC.

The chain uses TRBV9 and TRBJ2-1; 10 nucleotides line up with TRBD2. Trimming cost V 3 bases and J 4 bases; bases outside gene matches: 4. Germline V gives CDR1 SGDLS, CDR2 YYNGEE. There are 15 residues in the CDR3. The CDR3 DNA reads TGTGCCAGCAGCGCATCACTAGCGGGGTACAATGAGCAGTTCTTC. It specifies CASSASLAGYNEQFF.

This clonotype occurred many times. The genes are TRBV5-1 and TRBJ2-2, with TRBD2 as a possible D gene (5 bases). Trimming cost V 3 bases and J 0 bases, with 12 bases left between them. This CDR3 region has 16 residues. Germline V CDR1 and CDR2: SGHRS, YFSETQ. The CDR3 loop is CASSSLEEANTGELFF. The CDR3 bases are TGCGCCAGCAGCTCTCTGGAGGAGGCGAACACCGGGGAGCTGTTTTTT.

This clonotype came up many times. Written as DNA, the CDR3 is TGCAGTGCTTCACAGGGGGCGAGAGAGACCCAGTACTTC. Translation gives CSASQGARETQYF. The J gene is TRBJ2-5, the V gene TRBV20-1; 9 bases map to TRBD1. The V gene's germline CDR1 is DFQATT and CDR2 SNEGSKA (reference sequence). The J segment lost 4 bases and the V segment lost 5 bases, leaving 5 bases of the junction unmatched. The CDR3 covers 13 residues.

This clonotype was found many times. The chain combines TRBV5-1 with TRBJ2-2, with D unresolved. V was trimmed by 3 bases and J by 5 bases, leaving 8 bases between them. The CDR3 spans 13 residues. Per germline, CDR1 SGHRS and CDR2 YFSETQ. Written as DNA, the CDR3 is TGCGCCAGCAGCTCCCGGGCGACCGGGGAGCTGTTTTTT. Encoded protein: CASSSRATGELFF.

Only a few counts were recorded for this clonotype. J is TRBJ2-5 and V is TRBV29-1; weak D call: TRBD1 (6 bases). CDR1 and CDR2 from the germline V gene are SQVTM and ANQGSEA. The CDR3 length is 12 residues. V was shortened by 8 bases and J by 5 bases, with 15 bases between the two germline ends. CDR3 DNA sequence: TGCAGCACAAAGGGGGTAGCGGAGACCCAGTACTTC. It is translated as CSTKGVAETQYF.